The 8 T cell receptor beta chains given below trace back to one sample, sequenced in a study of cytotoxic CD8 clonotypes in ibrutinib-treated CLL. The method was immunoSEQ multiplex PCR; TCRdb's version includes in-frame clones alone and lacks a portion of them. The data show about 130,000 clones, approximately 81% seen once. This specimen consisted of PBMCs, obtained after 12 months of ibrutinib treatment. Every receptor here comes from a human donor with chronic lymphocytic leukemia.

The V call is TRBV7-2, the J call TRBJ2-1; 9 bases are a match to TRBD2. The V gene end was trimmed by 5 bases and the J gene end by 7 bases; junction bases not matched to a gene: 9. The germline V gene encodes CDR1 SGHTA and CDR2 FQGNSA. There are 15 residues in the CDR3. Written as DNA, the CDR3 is TGTGCCAGCAGCGGGCCGGGACTAGCAAAAAATGAGCAGTTCTTC. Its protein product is CASSGPGLAKNEQFF.

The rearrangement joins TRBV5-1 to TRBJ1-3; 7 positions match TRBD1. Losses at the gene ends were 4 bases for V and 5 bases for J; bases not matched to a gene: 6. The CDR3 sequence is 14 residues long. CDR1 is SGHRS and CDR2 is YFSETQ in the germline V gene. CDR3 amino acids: CASSPTGNRNTIYF. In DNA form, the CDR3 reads TGCGCCAGCAGCCCGACAGGGAATAGAAACACCATATATTTT.

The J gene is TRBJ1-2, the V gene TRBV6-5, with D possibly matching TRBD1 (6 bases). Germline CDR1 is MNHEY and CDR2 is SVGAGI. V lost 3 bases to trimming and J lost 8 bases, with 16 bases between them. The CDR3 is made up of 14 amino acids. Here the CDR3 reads CASSYTDRSEGYTF. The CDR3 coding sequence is TGTGCCAGCAGTTATACCGACAGGTCGGAGGGCTACACCTTC.

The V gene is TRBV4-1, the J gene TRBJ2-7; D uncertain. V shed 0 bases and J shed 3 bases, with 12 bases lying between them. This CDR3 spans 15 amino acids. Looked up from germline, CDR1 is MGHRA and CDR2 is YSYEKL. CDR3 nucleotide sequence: TGCGCCAGCAGCCAAGATCGAGGACCTTACTACGAGCAGTACTTC. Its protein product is CASSQDRGPYYEQYF.

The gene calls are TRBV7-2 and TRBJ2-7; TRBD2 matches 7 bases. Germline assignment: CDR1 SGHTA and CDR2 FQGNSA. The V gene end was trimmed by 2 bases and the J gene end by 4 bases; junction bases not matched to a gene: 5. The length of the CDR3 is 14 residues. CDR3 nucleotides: TGTGCCAGCAGCTTAAGACTAGCAGAATACGAGCAGTACTTC. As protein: CASSLRLAEYEQYF.

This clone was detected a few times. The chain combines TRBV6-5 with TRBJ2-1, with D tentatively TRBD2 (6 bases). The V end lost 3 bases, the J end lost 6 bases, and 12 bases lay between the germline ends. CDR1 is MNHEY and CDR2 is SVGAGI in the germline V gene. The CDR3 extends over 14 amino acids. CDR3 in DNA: TGTGCCAGCAGTTATGGGACTTGGACCAATGAGCAGTTCTTC. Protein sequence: CASSYGTWTNEQFF.

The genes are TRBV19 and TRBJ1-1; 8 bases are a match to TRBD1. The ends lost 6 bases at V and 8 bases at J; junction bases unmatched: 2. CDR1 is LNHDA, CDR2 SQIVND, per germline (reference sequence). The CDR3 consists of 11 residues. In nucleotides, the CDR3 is TGTGCCAGTAGGAGGGACAGGGAAGCTTTCTTT. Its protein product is CASRRDREAFF.

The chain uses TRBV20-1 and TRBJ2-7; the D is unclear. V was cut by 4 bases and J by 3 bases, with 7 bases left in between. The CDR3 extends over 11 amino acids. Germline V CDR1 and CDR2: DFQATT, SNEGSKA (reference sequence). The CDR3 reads CSATNGYEQYF. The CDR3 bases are TGCAGTGCTACAAACGGCTACGAGCAGTACTTC.